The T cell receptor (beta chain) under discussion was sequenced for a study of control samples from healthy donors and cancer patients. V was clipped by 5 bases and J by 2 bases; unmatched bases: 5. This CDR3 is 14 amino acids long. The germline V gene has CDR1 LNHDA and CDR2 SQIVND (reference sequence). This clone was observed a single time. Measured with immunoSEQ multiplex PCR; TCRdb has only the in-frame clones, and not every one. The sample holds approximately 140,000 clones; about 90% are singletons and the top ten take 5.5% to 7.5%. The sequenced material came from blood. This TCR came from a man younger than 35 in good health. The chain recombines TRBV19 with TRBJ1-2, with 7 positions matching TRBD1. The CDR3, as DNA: TGTGCCAGTAGTCCGGTGACAGGGAACTATGGCTACACCTTC. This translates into CASSPVTGNYGYTF. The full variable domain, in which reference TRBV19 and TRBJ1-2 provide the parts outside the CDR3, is DGGITQSPKYLFRKEGQNVTLSCEQNLNHDAMYWYRQDPGQGLRLIYYSQIVNDFQKGDIAEGYSVSREKKESFPLTVTSAQKNPTAFYLCASSPVTGNYGYTFGSGTRLTVV.